One sample yielded the 7 T cell receptor beta chains listed below, sequenced in a study of T cell responses to AZD1222 COVID-19 vaccine. Generated by immunoSEQ multiplex PCR, the TCRdb table keeps only in-frame clones and is missing some. This table holds around 130,000 clones, around 90% found once. The source material was peripheral blood, sampled 28 days after the second AZD1222 dose. The receptors derive from an adult who received the AZD1222 COVID-19 vaccine.

CDR3 coding DNA: TGTGCCAGCAGGGGGCTAGAAGAGACCCAGTACTTC. Its protein product is CASRGLEETQYF. The V gene is TRBV6-5, the J gene TRBJ2-5; maybe TRBD1 (5 bases). The V end was cut by 6 bases, the J end by 3 bases, with 8 bases between. The length of the CDR3 is 12 residues. Looked up from germline, CDR1 is MNHEY and CDR2 is SVGAGI.

This chain joins TRBV9 and TRBJ2-1; 10 bases agree with TRBD2. The trim removed 0 bases at V and 5 bases at J, leaving 2 bases unmatched. Looked up from germline, CDR1 is SGDLS and CDR2 is YYNGEE. CDR3 size: 15 residues. DNA for the CDR3: TGTGCCAGCAGCGTAGATAGCGGGAGGAACAATGAGCAGTTCTTC. Translated, it gives CASSVDSGRNNEQFF.

The J gene is TRBJ2-3, the V gene TRBV11-2, with 8 bases lining up with TRBD2. V trimming: 5 bases; J trimming: 5 bases; junction bases outside the gene matches: 9. This CDR3 contains 15 residues. Germline V gene lookup returns CDR1 SGHAT and CDR2 FQNNGV. The CDR3 sequence is CASSLQTSVIDTQYF. Here the CDR3 DNA reads TGTGCCAGCAGCCTCCAGACTAGCGTGATAGATACGCAGTATTTT.

This chain links TRBV19 with TRBJ1-5; D unresolved. The CDR3 length is 15 residues. Trimming pared 6 bases from V and 3 bases from J, leaving 15 bases between. Germline CDR1 is LNHDA and CDR2 is SQIVND (reference sequence). CDR3 DNA: TGTGCCAGTAGGGGCATAAGGCAGGACAATCAGCCCCAGCATTTT. Translating it yields CASRGIRQDNQPQHF.

V gene TRBV5-4 combines with J gene TRBJ1-1; D unresolved. The CDR3 contains 15 residues. Trimming took off 2 bases at V and 1 base at J, with 12 bases between the two ends. Germline V gene lookup returns CDR1 SGHNT and CDR2 YYREEE (reference sequence). CDR3 sequence: CASSLDRSANTEAFF. The CDR3, as DNA: TGTGCCAGCAGCTTAGATCGGTCCGCGAACACTGAAGCTTTCTTT.

The V and J genes are TRBV7-2 and TRBJ1-5; no firm D call. Between the trimmed V and J ends, which lost 5 bases and 0 bases, there was a span of 5 bases. Germline loops: CDR1 SGHTA, CDR2 FQGNSA. CDR3 length equals 13 residues. As DNA, the CDR3 is TGTGCCAGCAGCCCCGATAGCAATCAGCCCCAGCATTTT. As protein: CASSPDSNQPQHF.

This sequence joins TRBV28 and TRBJ2-3; tentatively, D is TRBD1 (6 bases). The germline V and J ends were trimmed by 5 bases and 6 bases, with 12 bases remaining between them. CDR3 length: 13 residues. Looked up from germline, CDR1 is MDHEN and CDR2 is SYDVKM. DNA of the CDR3: TGTGCCAGCAGTCTAGGCACAGGGGATACGCAGTATTTT. Its translation is CASSLGTGDTQYF.